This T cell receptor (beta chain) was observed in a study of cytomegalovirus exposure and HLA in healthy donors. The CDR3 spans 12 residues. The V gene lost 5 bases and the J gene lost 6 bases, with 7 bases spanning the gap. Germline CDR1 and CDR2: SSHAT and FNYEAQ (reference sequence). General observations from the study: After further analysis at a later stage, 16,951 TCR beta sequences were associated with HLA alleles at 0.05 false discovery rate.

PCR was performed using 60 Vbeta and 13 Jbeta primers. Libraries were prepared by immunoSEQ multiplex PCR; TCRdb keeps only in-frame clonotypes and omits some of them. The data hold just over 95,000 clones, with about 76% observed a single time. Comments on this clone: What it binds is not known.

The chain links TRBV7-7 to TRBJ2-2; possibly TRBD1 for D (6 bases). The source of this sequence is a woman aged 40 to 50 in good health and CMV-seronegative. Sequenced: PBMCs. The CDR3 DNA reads TGTGCCAGCAGCCCAGGGGCCGGGGAGCTGTTTTTT. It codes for CASSPGAGELFF.